What follows are 17 T cell receptor beta chains derived from one specimen sequenced in a study of CD8 T cells in Susac syndrome. RNA totalling about 0.45 to 1 ug underwent reverse transcription with random hexamers. TCRdb passed the immunoSEQ multiplex PCR reads through MiXCR, listing each CDR3 protein once. Of around 190,000 distinct CDR3 sequences listed, 85% to 95% are singletons. Source material: CD4+ T cells from PBMCs. Receptor source: a human donor in good health.

The J gene is TRBJ2-1, the V gene TRBV29-1, with D tentatively TRBD2 (5 bases). From germline, CDR1 is SQVTM and CDR2 ANQGSEA. CDR3 length equals 13 residues. Trimming left V 6 bases short and J 0 bases short, with 9 bases between. CDR3 coding DNA: TGCAGCGTCCAGCGGAGCTCCTACAATGAGCAGTTCTTC. Translated, it gives CSVQRSSYNEQFF.

The chain carries TRBV7-9 and TRBJ2-1; D could derive from TRBD1 or TRBD2 (6 bases each). The germline V gene has CDR1 SEHNR and CDR2 FQNEAQ (reference sequence). Trimming took off 6 bases at V and 4 bases at J, with 19 bases between the two ends. The CDR3 has 16 residues. The CDR3: CASRTTLPGAYNEQFF. The DNA of the CDR3 is TGTGCCAGCAGAACGACACTACCGGGGGCATACAATGAGCAGTTCTTC.

The CDR3 DNA follows: TGTGCCAGCAGCCAAGCGACAGGGTCTAATGAGCAGTTCTTC. Translated, it gives CASSQATGSNEQFF. This chain connects TRBV3-1 to TRBJ2-1, with 7 bases matching TRBD1. The CDR3 has 14 residues. J gave up 7 bases and V 1 base, and 4 bases lay outside the gene matches. The germline gives CDR1 LGHDT, CDR2 YNNKEL (reference sequence).

The chain joins TRBV20-1 to TRBJ2-1; D may be TRBD2 (5 bases). CDR1 and CDR2 from the germline V gene are DFQATT and SNEGSKA (reference sequence). V dropped 1 base and J dropped 9 bases, with 13 bases sitting between them. The CDR3 runs to 13 residues. The CDR3 protein is CSARVSAGREQFF. The DNA of the CDR3 is TGCAGTGCTAGAGTTAGCGCTGGACGTGAGCAGTTCTTC.

The chain employs TRBV4-3 and TRBJ2-7, with D tentatively TRBD2 (6 bases). V lost 0 bases to trimming and J lost 3 bases, with 18 bases between them. The CDR3 sequence is 17 residues long. Per germline, CDR1 LGHNA and CDR2 YSLEER. The CDR3 reads CASSQEGGGYGVYEQYF. Here the CDR3 DNA reads TGCGCCAGCAGCCAAGAAGGTGGGGGGTACGGTGTCTACGAGCAGTACTTC.

This chain connects TRBV27 to TRBJ2-3; D is possibly TRBD1 or TRBD2 (5 bases each). V was clipped by 3 bases and J by 5 bases, with 12 bases between them. Germline V CDR1 and CDR2: MNHEY, SMNVEV (reference sequence). The CDR3 has 14 residues. The CDR3, as DNA: TGTGCCAGCAGTTTCCAGGGACGAGGAGATACGCAGTATTTT. Amino acids: CASSFQGRGDTQYF.

The CDR3 region is CATSATDTQYF. The CDR3 DNA reads as TGTGCCACCAGTGCAACAGATACGCAGTATTTT. V and J are TRBV24-1 and TRBJ2-3; D gene uncertain. V was cut by 5 bases and J by 3 bases, with 2 bases left in between. The CDR3 loop spans 11 amino acids. In germline, CDR1 is KGHDR, CDR2 SFDVKD.

J is TRBJ2-7 and V is TRBV7-2; no definite D call. The germline CDR1 and CDR2 sequences are SGHTA and FQGNSA. The CDR3 extends over 14 amino acids. V was pared by 5 bases and J by 2 bases, with 13 bases between. The CDR3 sequence is CASSAASLAYEQYF. CDR3 DNA sequence: TGTGCCAGCAGCGCGGCGAGTCTTGCCTACGAGCAGTACTTC.

This chain connects TRBV24-1 to TRBJ1-1; D remains unclear. V was clipped by 0 bases and J by 0 bases, with 4 bases between them. Germline values: CDR1 KGHDR, CDR2 SFDVKD. The CDR3 covers 14 residues. The CDR3: CATSDLTLNTEAFF. CDR3 bases: TGTGCCACCAGTGATTTGACGCTGAACACTGAAGCTTTCTTT.

The CDR3 sequence: CSALRRAGDEQFF. DNA for the CDR3: TGCAGTGCTTTACGGCGGGCGGGCGATGAGCAGTTCTTC. V gene TRBV20-1 combines with J gene TRBJ2-1; D may be TRBD2 (5 bases). The CDR3 totals 13 residues. The germline CDR1 and CDR2 sequences are DFQATT and SNEGSKA (reference sequence). Trimming removed 5 bases at V and 8 bases at J, with 16 bases between.

The rearrangement links TRBV9 to TRBJ2-3; possible D gene TRBD2, 7 bases. Looked up from germline, CDR1 is SGDLS and CDR2 is YYNGEE. V was pared by 3 bases and J by 2 bases, with 10 bases between. The CDR3 length is 14 residues. Here the CDR3 DNA reads TGTGCCAGCAGCGGGCGGGGGCCCACAGATACGCAGTATTTT. Translation: CASSGRGPTDTQYF. The full variable domain, its missing parts supplied by reference TRBV9 and TRBJ2-3, is DSGVTQTPKHLITATGQRVTLRCSPRSGDLSVYWYQQSLDQGLQFLIQYYNGEERAKGNILERFSAQQFPDLHSELNLSSLELGDSALYFCASSGRGPTDTQYFGPGTRLTVL.

V and J are TRBV5-4 and TRBJ2-1; D is perhaps TRBD2 (5 bases). The CDR3 loop spans 16 amino acids. Germline V gene sequence: CDR1 SGHNT, CDR2 YYREEE (reference sequence). The germline V and J ends were trimmed by 1 base and 0 bases, with 11 bases remaining between them. CDR3: CASSLQDGGSYNEQFF. DNA for the CDR3: TGTGCCAGCAGCTTGCAGGATGGAGGCTCCTACAATGAGCAGTTCTTC.

This sequence joins TRBV24-1 and TRBJ2-3; the match to TRBD2 covers 7 bases. Germline values: CDR1 KGHDR, CDR2 SFDVKD. Germline trimming cut 3 bases from V and 10 bases from J; bases unmatched to any gene: 6. CDR3 length equals 13 residues. CDR3: CATSDPGLVAQYF. In nucleotides, the CDR3 is TGTGCCACCAGTGATCCCGGACTAGTGGCGCAGTATTTT.

This chain joins TRBV7-9 and TRBJ2-1; 8 positions match TRBD2. The CDR3 runs to 15 residues. Trimming took 2 bases from V and 3 from J; bases not matched to a gene: 3. Germline CDR1 is SEHNR and CDR2 is FQNEAQ (reference sequence). In DNA, the CDR3 is TGTGCCAGCAGCTTATCGGGGGGGTACTACAATGAGCAGTTCTTC. Translated, it gives CASSLSGGYYNEQFF.

The chain couples TRBV27 to TRBJ1-2; D is possibly TRBD1 (6 bases). Trimming left V 6 bases short and J 6 bases short, with 20 bases between. The CDR3 has 15 residues. Germline lookup yields CDR1 MNHEY and CDR2 SMNVEV (reference sequence). Here the CDR3 reads CASSALGAQANGYTF. Written as DNA, the CDR3 is TGTGCCAGCAGCGCGTTGGGGGCGCAGGCCAATGGCTACACCTTC.

The count of this clonotype is one. This sequence joins TRBV7-2 and TRBJ2-7; D ambiguous. Trimming removed 5 bases at V and 2 bases at J, with 13 bases between. Germline-derived CDR1 and CDR2 are SGHTA and FQGNSA. CDR3 length: 14 amino acids. The CDR3 DNA reads TGTGCCAGCAGCCGTAAAGACGGAACCTACGAGCAGTACTTC. The encoded protein is CASSRKDGTYEQYF.

This chain connects TRBV18 to TRBJ2-7; D ambiguous. Germline V gene data show CDR1 as KGHSH and CDR2 as LQKENI. V shed 2 bases and J shed 4 bases, with 3 bases lying between them. This CDR3 has 11 amino acids. The CDR3 DNA reads as TGTGCCAGCTCACCAGAGTACGAGCAGTACTTC. This codes for CASSPEYEQYF.